The T cell receptor beta chain under discussion was sequenced for a study of T-cell reconstitution after alpha-beta-depleted transplantation in children. This clonotype was seen many times. A library of TCRbeta sequences, prepared with unique molecular identifiers, was generated. TCRdb passed the PCR reads through MiXCR, listing each CDR3 protein once. This sample has 170,000 or so distinct CDR3 sequences, with more than 6.5% found just once. Source: PBMCs from the stem cell graft donor, taken from the stem cell graft. This sequence was found in a human donor who donated a stem cell graft to a child with Wiskott-Aldrich syndrome.

The CDR3 DNA follows: TGTGCCACCGAATATCGGGAGACCCAGTACTTC. Amino acids: CATEYRETQYF. The chain employs TRBV24-1 and TRBJ2-5; no reliable D call. Germline assignment: CDR1 KGHDR and CDR2 SFDVKD. The CDR3 consists of 11 residues. The V end was cut by 9 bases, the J end by 5 bases, with 9 bases between.